The 8 T cell receptor beta chains presented below share a single source sample, sequenced in a study of human T cells and chemical hapten exposure. Noted time point: pre-sensitization, week 0. Indicated treatment: therapeutic diphenylcyclopropenone sensitization with weekly scalp DPC. TCRdb passed the RACE reads through MiXCR, listing each CDR3 protein once. The sample gives about 70,000 distinct CDR3 sequences, over 9.5% of which show up once; approximately 5.5% is in the top ten. Material: whole blood, obtained in connection with sensitization to the hapten diphenylcyclopropenone (DPC). The receptors were sampled from a woman between 50 and 59 years old with alopecia areata. Some clones in this sample may be carry-over from other donors' samples.

In this sample, this clonotype turned up once. The rearrangement uses TRBV7-9 and TRBJ1-4; D ambiguous. The V and J ends lost 5 bases and 2 bases respectively, with 15 bases between them. This CDR3 is built from 16 residues. CDR1 is SEHNR and CDR2 is FQNEAQ in the germline V gene (reference sequence). CDR3 amino acids: CASSAYGQQTNEKLFF. CDR3 in DNA: TGTGCCAGCAGCGCTTATGGCCAGCAGACTAATGAAAAACTGTTTTTT.

Concerning this clonotype itself: This may be a read error: a much more frequent sequence differs by one nucleotide. The rearrangement uses TRBV4-1 and TRBJ1-5; TRBD1 might be the D (5 bases). The germline gives CDR1 MGHRA, CDR2 YSYEKL. The V end lost 5 bases, the J end lost 5 bases, and 16 bases lay between the germline ends. CDR3 length: 15 residues. The CDR3 loop is CASSTRLCRDQPQHF. The CDR3 DNA follows: TGCGCCAGCAGCACAAGATTGTGCAGGGATCAGCCCCAGCATTTT.

This clonotype was counted a few times. CDR3 nucleotide sequence: TGTGCCAGCCGAGGAATGACTAGCGGCTACAATGAGCAGTTCTTC. Its protein product is CASRGMTSGYNEQFF. The gene calls are TRBV6-5 and TRBJ2-1; 9 bases line up with TRBD2. V lost 8 bases, J lost 3 bases, and 8 bases stayed unmatched. The CDR3 totals 15 residues. In germline, CDR1 is MNHEY, CDR2 SVGAGI.

This clonotype was counted ten times or more. The rearrangement joins TRBV20-1 to TRBJ2-7, with D hard to call. Deletions cut 6 bases from V and 1 base from J, with 7 bases between. The CDR3 length is 11 residues. Germline V gives CDR1 DFQATT, CDR2 SNEGSKA (reference sequence). This CDR3 reads CSATPSYEQYF. Written as DNA, the CDR3 is TGCAGTGCCACTCCTTCCTACGAGCAGTACTTC.

This clonotype was seen repeatedly, ten times or more. V gene TRBV29-1 combines with J gene TRBJ2-1; TRBD2 matches at 12 bases. The CDR3 consists of 14 residues. Losses at the gene ends were 6 bases for V and 6 bases for J; bases not matched to a gene: 6. Germline loops: CDR1 SQVTM, CDR2 ANQGSEA. The DNA of the CDR3 is TGCAGCGTCCGGCCGGGACTAGCGGGCAATGAGCAGTTCTTC. Its protein product is CSVRPGLAGNEQFF.

This chain joins TRBV20-1 and TRBJ2-1; the match to TRBD2 covers 7 bases. Trimming cost V 5 bases and J 7 bases; bases outside gene matches: 14. From germline, CDR1 is DFQATT and CDR2 SNEGSKA (reference sequence). The CDR3 has 15 amino acids. The CDR3 bases are TGCAGTGCTCCCGCTTTGCGGGGGATTGGGAATGAGCAGTTCTTC. Its translation is CSAPALRGIGNEQFF.

The rearrangement joins TRBV5-5 to TRBJ2-3; D unresolved. CDR1 is SGHKS, CDR2 YYEKEE, per germline (reference sequence). The CDR3 is made up of 15 amino acids. The V end lost 0 bases, the J end lost 0 bases, and 8 bases lay between the germline ends. The DNA of the CDR3 is TGTGCCAGCAGCTTGGCAGACATTAGCACAGATACGCAGTATTTT. Translation gives CASSLADISTDTQYF.

This clonotype was seen ten or more times. This sequence joins TRBV6-5 and TRBJ1-1, with 8 bases that match TRBD1. Losses at the gene ends were 6 bases for V and 3 bases for J; bases not matched to a gene: 12. The germline V gene encodes CDR1 MNHEY and CDR2 SVGAGI. The CDR3 consists of 16 residues. As DNA, the CDR3 is TGTGCCAGCAGACGACCACAGGGGGTTCTACACACTGAAGCTTTCTTT. Protein sequence: CASRRPQGVLHTEAFF.